Listed below are T cell receptor beta chains from one sample, sequenced in a study of blood T cell repertoires in COVID-19. Generated by immunoSEQ multiplex PCR, the TCRdb table keeps only in-frame clones and is missing some. The sample consists of about 150,000 clones, about 87% of them appearing once. The sequencing input was peripheral blood. Receptors originate from a human donor in a cohort sampled during active COVID-19. Both conserved end residues are part of each CDR3. D genes are given only for firm matches. Where a row states a size, it is once, few, many or the class of an expanded clone; other rows omit it.

TRBV19	TRBJ1-2	-	-	TGTGCCAGTAGTCCCCGCGGGTTCTATGGCTACACCTTC	CASSPRGFYGYTF
TRBV7-2	TRBJ1-1	-	-	TGTGCCAGCAGCTTATCGCCCGGGGTAGCTTTCTTT	CASSLSPGVAFF
TRBV7-2	TRBJ1-2	TRBD1	-	TGTGCCAGCAGCACCCAGGGGGCCGGCTACACCTTC	CASSTQGAGYTF
TRBV19	TRBJ2-1	-	-	TGTGCCAGTAGTATGGGGACTGGCATTTTGGATGAGCAGTTCTTC	CASSMGTGILDEQFF
TRBV11-2	TRBJ2-1	TRBD2	-	TGTGCCAGCAAAGCGGGGTATGTCTATGAGCAGTTCTTC	CASKAGYVYEQFF
TRBV7-9	TRBJ1-5	-	-	TGTGCCAGCAGCATCGGGGGGTTGAACAATCAGCCCCAGCATTTT	CASSIGGLNNQPQHF
TRBV25-1	TRBJ1-4	-	-	TGTGCCAGCAGTGAGGCGGGGGTAACTAATGAAAAACTGTTTTTT	CASSEAGVTNEKLFF
TRBV18	TRBJ1-1	TRBD1	-	TGTGCCAGCTCCCGAACGGGACAGCCGAACACTGAAGCTTTCTTT	CASSRTGQPNTEAFF
TRBV12-3/TRBV12-4	TRBJ1-6	-	-	TGTGCCAGCAGTTTCTTGGCTTCACCCCTCCACTTT	CASSFLASPLHF
TRBV27	TRBJ1-2	-	-	TGTGCCAGCAGTTCCCATAGCCCGGTAGAAACTAACTATGGCTACACCTTC	CASSSHSPVETNYGYTF
TRBV19	TRBJ1-3	-	-	TGTGCCAGTAGTATAGTCGGTCCTGGAAACACCATATATTTT	CASSIVGPGNTIYF
TRBV13	TRBJ1-3	TRBD1	-	TGTGCCAGCAGCTTAGCGGGACAGGGCATATATTTT	CASSLAGQGIYF
TRBV7-6	TRBJ2-2	-	-	TGTGCCAGCAGCCGTACAGGGAGCCCGAACACCGGGGAGCTGTTTTTT	CASSRTGSPNTGELFF
TRBV7-2	TRBJ1-1	TRBD1	few	TGTGCCAGCAGCGTGGTAAAGGACAGGGGAGAAGCTTTCTTT	CASSVVKDRGEAFF
TRBV5-4	TRBJ2-1	TRBD2	-	TGTGCCAGCAGCCTTGCCTGGGGAGGGCGCGAGCAGTTCTTC	CASSLAWGGREQFF
TRBV15	TRBJ2-5	-	-	TGTGCCACCGCCCGAGGGCCGGGAGTGGGAGAGACCCAGTACTTC	CATARGPGVGETQYF
TRBV9	TRBJ2-1	TRBD1	-	TGTGCCAGCAGCAGCGCAGCCCTACAGGGGAATGAGCAGTTCTTC	CASSSAALQGNEQFF
TRBV25-1	TRBJ1-2	-	once	TGTGCCAGCAGTGAGAAAAGACCTAGTATTGGCTACACCTTC	CASSEKRPSIGYTF
TRBV6-9	TRBJ2-5	-	-	TGTACCTTGGAGGCCCAAGAGACCCAGTACTTC	CTLEAQETQYF
TRBV25-1	TRBJ2-7	TRBD2	-	TGTGCCAGCAGTGAACCGGGGGGGCAATCCTACGAGCAGTACTTC	CASSEPGGQSYEQYF
TRBV27	TRBJ1-2	TRBD1	-	TGTGCCAGCAGTCCTCGGGGACAGTACGCTAACTATGGCTACACCTTC	CASSPRGQYANYGYTF
TRBV2	TRBJ1-6	TRBD1	-	TGTGCCAGCAGTGGGGACAGGGGCCCGGTCGGGTATTCACCCCTCCACTTT	CASSGDRGPVGYSPLHF
TRBV27	TRBJ2-7	-	-	TGTGCCAGCAGTTTATTCACGGGGTCCGAGCAGTACTTC	CASSLFTGSEQYF
TRBV5-1	TRBJ2-2	-	-	TGCGCCAGCAGCTTGAGTTCAGTGAACACCGGGGAGCTGTTTTTT	CASSLSSVNTGELFF
TRBV9	TRBJ1-6	-	-	TGTGCCAGCAGCGTGGAGGGATATGGACCCCTCCACTTT	CASSVEGYGPLHF
TRBV5-6	TRBJ1-3	TRBD1	few	TGTGCCAGCAGCGATCCGACAGGGAAGTCTGGAAACACCATATATTTT	CASSDPTGKSGNTIYF
TRBV7-9	TRBJ2-1	TRBD1	-	TGTGCCAGCAGCCAAACAGGGGCACCGTTCTTC	CASSQTGAPFF
TRBV27	TRBJ1-2	-	-	TGTGCCAGCAGTTCCGCACAACAGGTTAACTATGGCTACACCTTC	CASSSAQQVNYGYTF
TRBV6-5	TRBJ2-5	-	-	TGTGCCAGCAGCTCCGAGTACGGAGAGACCCAGTACTTC	CASSSEYGETQYF
TRBV7-3	TRBJ2-3	TRBD2	-	TGTGCCAGCAGCTTAACCCGGGGACTAGCGGGGGGAACAGATACGCAGTATTTT	CASSLTRGLAGGTDTQYF